This T cell receptor beta chain was identified during a study of CD4+ T cells in melanoma. Notes on the study in general: A reported correlation linked neoantigen-specific CD4+ T cells to CD8+, macrophage and B cell function.

With respect to this clone: Its target is unknown.

Generated by immunoSEQ multiplex PCR, the TCRdb table keeps only in-frame clones and is missing some. This table has about 11,000 clones, approximately 70% appearing once. V was trimmed by 3 bases and J by 2 bases, leaving 11 bases between them. The germline V gene encodes CDR1 KGHSH and CDR2 LQKENI. The CDR3 extends over 14 amino acids. The J gene is TRBJ2-7, the V gene TRBV18; D may be TRBD2 (7 bases). Source material: cells from a culture (not recorded whether cultured in vitro). The sequence was collected from a human donor with melanoma. The CDR3 DNA is TGTGCCAGCTCACCCGAGGGGGGGGCCTACGAGCAGTACTTC. This gives the protein CASSPEGGAYEQYF.